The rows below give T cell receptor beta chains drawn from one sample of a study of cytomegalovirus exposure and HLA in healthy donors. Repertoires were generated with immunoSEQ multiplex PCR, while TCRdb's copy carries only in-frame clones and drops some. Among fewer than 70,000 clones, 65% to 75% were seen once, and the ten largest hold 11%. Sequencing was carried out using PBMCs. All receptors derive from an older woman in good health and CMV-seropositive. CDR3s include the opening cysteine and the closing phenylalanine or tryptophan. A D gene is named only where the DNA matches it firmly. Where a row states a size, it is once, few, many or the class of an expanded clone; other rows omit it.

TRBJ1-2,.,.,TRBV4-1,TGCGCCAGCAGCCAAGACCAGATTGTCGGCTACACCTTC,CASSQDQIVGYTF
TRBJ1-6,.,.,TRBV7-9,TGTGCCAGCAGCCCTAATCTTCAAGCGCCCCTCCACTTT,CASSPNLQAPLHF
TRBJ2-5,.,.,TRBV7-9,TGTGCCAGCAGCTGGGACACCGGTCAAGAGACCCAGTACTTC,CASSWDTGQETQYF
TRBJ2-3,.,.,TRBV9,TGTGCCAGCAGCGTAGGAGGAGGGAGGAGCACAGATACGCAGTATTTT,CASSVGGGRSTDTQYF
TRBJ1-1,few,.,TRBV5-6,TGTGCCAGCAGCTGGGGGTGGGGAGGAGAAAAGGACACTGAAGCTTTCTTT,CASSWGWGGEKDTEAFF
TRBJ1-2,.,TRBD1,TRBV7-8,TGTGCCAGCAGCCAAGACGGGGACAGGGATGGCTACACCTTC,CASSQDGDRDGYTF
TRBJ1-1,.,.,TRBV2,TGTGCCAGCAGTGAACAGCCAGGACAAATGAACACTGAAGCTTTCTTT,CASSEQPGQMNTEAFF
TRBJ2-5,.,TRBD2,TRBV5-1,TGCGCCAGCAGCAGTCGACTAGCGGGGGGCGTGGAGACCCAGTACTTC,CASSSRLAGGVETQYF
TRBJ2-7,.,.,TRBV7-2,TGTGCCAGCAGCCTCTGGCCCAGCTCCTACGAGCAGTACTTC,CASSLWPSSYEQYF
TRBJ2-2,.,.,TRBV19,TGTGCCAGTAGTTCTCTCCGGGAGCTGTTTTTT,CASSSLRELFF
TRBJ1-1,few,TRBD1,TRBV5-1,TGCGCCAGCAGCATTGGGACAGGGAGGGCTAGGAGCACTGAAGCTTTCTTT,CASSIGTGRARSTEAFF
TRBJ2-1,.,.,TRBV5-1,TGCGCCAGCAGCCTCGGGACTGAATACAATGAGCAGTTCTTC,CASSLGTEYNEQFF
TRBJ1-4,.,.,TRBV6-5,TGTGCCAGCAGTTACTCCCCAGGGAATGAAAAACTGTTTTTT,CASSYSPGNEKLFF
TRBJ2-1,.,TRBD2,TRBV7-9,TGTGCCAGCAGCTTAGCCCTCATAGCGGGCCTCTCCTACAATGAGCAGTTCTTC,CASSLALIAGLSYNEQFF
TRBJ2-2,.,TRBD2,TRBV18,TGTGCCAGCTCGCCTACTAGCGGGGCGAACACCGGGGAGCTGTTTTTT,CASSPTSGANTGELFF
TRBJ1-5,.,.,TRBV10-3,TGTGCCATCAGTGAGTCGGGAGGAACTAGGGGCAATCAGCCCCAGCATTTT,CAISESGGTRGNQPQHF
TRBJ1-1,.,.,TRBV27,TGTGCCAGCAGTTTAAAGTCGAGAGCTGAAGCTTTCTTT,CASSLKSRAEAFF
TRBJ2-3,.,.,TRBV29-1,TGCAGCGCTACTCCTACAGATACGCAGTATTTT,CSATPTDTQYF
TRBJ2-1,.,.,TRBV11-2,TGTGCCAGCAGCCAACGACAGGACAGCTCCTACAATGAGCAGTTCTTC,CASSQRQDSSYNEQFF
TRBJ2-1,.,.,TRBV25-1,TGTGCCAGCAGCAGAGTGCAGGCTAACAATGAGCAGTTCTTC,CASSRVQANNEQFF
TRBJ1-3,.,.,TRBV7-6,TGTGCCAGCAGCATCGGGCTTCCCGGCGGGGGAAACACCATATATTTT,CASSIGLPGGGNTIYF
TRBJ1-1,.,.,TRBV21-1,TGTGCCAGCAGCAAATTTAGGGACAGGGGACCTAACACTGAAGCTTTCTTT,CASSKFRDRGPNTEAFF
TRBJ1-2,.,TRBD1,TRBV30,TGTGCCTGGAGTGGACAGGGGTCTGGCTACACCTTC,CAWSGQGSGYTF
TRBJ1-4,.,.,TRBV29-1,TGCAGCGCCCACGGGTCTCCAACTAATGAAAAACTGTTTTTT,CSAHGSPTNEKLFF
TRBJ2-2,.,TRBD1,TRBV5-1,TGCGCCAGCAGCCATGGGACAGCACTAAACACCGGGGAGCTGTTTTTT,CASSHGTALNTGELFF
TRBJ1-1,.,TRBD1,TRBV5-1,TGCGCCAGCAGCCGGGGACAGGGAGCCACTGAAGCTTTCTTT,CASSRGQGATEAFF
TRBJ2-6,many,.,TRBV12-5,TGTGCTAGTGGTGGGCGGGGCTCTGGGGCCAACGTCCTGACTTTC,CASGGRGSGANVLTF
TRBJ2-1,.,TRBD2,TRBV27,TGTGCCAGCAGTTTGTACAACCTGCGGGAGGGATACTACAATGAGCAGTTCTTC,CASSLYNLREGYYNEQFF
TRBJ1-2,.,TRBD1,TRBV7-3,TGTGCCAGCAGTAATAGACAGGGCTATGGCTACACCTTC,CASSNRQGYGYTF
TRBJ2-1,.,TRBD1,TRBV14,TGTGCCAGCAGCCAAGCGGGACAGGGAGTTGCCAATGAGCAGTTCTTC,CASSQAGQGVANEQFF
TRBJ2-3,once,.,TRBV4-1,TGCGCCAGCAGCCAAGATCTAGGTGGGGATACGCAGTATTTT,CASSQDLGGDTQYF
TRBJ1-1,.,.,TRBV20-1,TGCAGTGCTAGGGCCACCCCGGAGGCTTTCTTT,CSARATPEAFF
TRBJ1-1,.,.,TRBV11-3,TGTGCCAGCAGCCCTTCGGGGGGACCGAACACTGAAGCTTTCTTT,CASSPSGGPNTEAFF
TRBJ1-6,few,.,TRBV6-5,TGTGCCAGCAGTCAGGACAGAAACTCACCCCTCCACTTT,CASSQDRNSPLHF
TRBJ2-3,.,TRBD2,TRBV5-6,TGTGCCAGCAGCTCGAGTAAGCGGGAGGGCCCAGATACGCAGTATTTT,CASSSSKREGPDTQYF
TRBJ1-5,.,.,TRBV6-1,TGTGCCAGCAGTGGGGGGCTCGTTCAGCCCCAGCATTTT,CASSGGLVQPQHF
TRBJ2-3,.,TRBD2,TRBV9,TGTGCCAGCAGCTACGGAGGACTAGGGAGCACAGATACGCAGTATTTT,CASSYGGLGSTDTQYF
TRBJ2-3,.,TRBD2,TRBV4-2,TGTGCCAGCAGCCAACGGGTAGCGGGGGAAGATACGCAGTATTTT,CASSQRVAGEDTQYF
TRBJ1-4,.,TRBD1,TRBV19,TGTGCCACCGGCGGAGGGGGCAGGGGGCTAACTAATGAAAAACTGTTTTTT,CATGGGGRGLTNEKLFF
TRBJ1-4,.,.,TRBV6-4,TGTGCCAGCAGTTATTCGCGACAGAGTAATGAAAAACTGTTTTTT,CASSYSRQSNEKLFF
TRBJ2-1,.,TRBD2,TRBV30,TGTGCCTGGAGTTTCGGCGGGAGGTACAATGAGCAGTTCTTC,CAWSFGGRYNEQFF
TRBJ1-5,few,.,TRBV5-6,TGTGCCAGCAGTTCCAGGGGTAATAGCAATCAGCCCCAGCATTTT,CASSSRGNSNQPQHF
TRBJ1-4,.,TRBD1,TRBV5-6,TGTGCCAGCAGCTCCACAGGGGATCCCAATCTAAAACTGTTTTTT,CASSSTGDPNLKLFF
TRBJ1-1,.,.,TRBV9,TGTGCCAGCAGCGTAGATGGGAGGAACACTGAAGCTTTCTTT,CASSVDGRNTEAFF
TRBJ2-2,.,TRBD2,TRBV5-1,TGCGCCAGCAGCGCCGTAGCGGGGGGGAACACCGGGGAGCTGTTTTTT,CASSAVAGGNTGELFF
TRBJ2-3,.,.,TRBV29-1,TGCAGCGTCCAAGGCGGGGTACGGGTAGTGGATACGCAGTATTTT,CSVQGGVRVVDTQYF
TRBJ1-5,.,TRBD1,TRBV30,TGTGCCTGGAGTGTGGACAGGGGTTTAGGGCAGCCCCAGCATTTT,CAWSVDRGLGQPQHF
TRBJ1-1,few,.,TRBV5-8,TGTGCCAGCAGCTTGGAGGTGTGGCGAGGGGGGGCCCTCACTGAAGCTTTCTTT,CASSLEVWRGGALTEAFF
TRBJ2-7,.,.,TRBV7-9,TGTGCCAGCAGCTTATTGTCCAGTAGCAACGAGCAGTACTTC,CASSLLSSSNEQYF
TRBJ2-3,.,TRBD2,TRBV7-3,TGTGCCAGCAGCTTAGAGCGGGGGGTCACAGATACGCAGTATTTT,CASSLERGVTDTQYF
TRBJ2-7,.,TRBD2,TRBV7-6,TGTGCCAGCAGCTTAATGGCTAGCGGGAGCGGCGAGCAGTACTTC,CASSLMASGSGEQYF
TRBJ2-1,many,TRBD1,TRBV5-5,TGTGCCAGCAGCTCTACCGGGACAGGGGTCTACAATGAGCAGTTCTTC,CASSSTGTGVYNEQFF
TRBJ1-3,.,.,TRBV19,TGTGCCAGTCTAGGTAGCAACACCATATATTTT,CASLGSNTIYF
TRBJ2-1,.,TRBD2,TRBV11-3,TGTGCCAGCAGCTCACAACCAGCGGGGGCCTCCTACAATGAGCAGTTCTTC,CASSSQPAGASYNEQFF
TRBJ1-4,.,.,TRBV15,TGTGCCACCAGCATTCCGAGGCTGGGTGAAAAACTGTTTTTT,CATSIPRLGEKLFF
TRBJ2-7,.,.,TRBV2,TGTGCCAGCAGGCCCGGGGGCTACGAGCAGTACTTC,CASRPGGYEQYF
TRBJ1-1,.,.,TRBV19,TGTGCCAGTAGGAAAGGGGTTGAAGCTTTCTTT,CASRKGVEAFF